This T cell receptor beta chain stems from a study of beta chain features in type 1 diabetes. Study information: There was similarity between patients and healthy donors in age, gender and cell yields. Whole-study findings and limits: TCRB repertoires of naive, central memory and Treg cells appeared more similar among patients than among healthy donors. Researchers report that Type 1 diabetes patients had moderately but significantly shorter TCRB CDR3s across all four CD4+ subsets. Whatever favoring of shorter templates PCR might show would apply equally to patients and controls.

V was clipped by 2 bases and J by 0 bases, with 12 bases between them. CDR1 SGDLS and CDR2 YYNGEE come from the germline V gene. This CDR3 has 16 amino acids. For this clone: Its antigen is unknown.

Populations obtained by sorting all exceeded 98% purity. The investigators reverse transcribed all of the isolated RNA, so they sequenced expressed TCRB transcripts. The table came from immunoSEQ multiplex PCR; TCRdb's copy has only in-frame clones and leaves some out. This table has 500,000 to 650,000 clones, about an eighth appearing once. This clonotype was obtained from a man aged 30-40 years with type 1 diabetes. Material: naive CD4+ T cells from blood. V gene TRBV9 combines with J gene TRBJ1-3; a weak D match, TRBD1 (5 bases). CDR3 in DNA: TGTGCCAGCAGCGTTCGGGAAGGGGTCTCTGGAAACACCATATATTTT. Translated: CASSVREGVSGNTIYF.